This is a list of T cell receptor beta chains from one sample in a study of blood T cell repertoires in COVID-19. Using immunoSEQ multiplex PCR, the repertoire was profiled, and TCRdb retains in-frame clones only, with some absent. The table includes over 250,000 clones, about nine tenths detected once. The sequenced material came from peripheral blood. Every receptor here comes from a man in his forties who had recovered from COVID-19. Both conserved end residues are part of each CDR3. The order of the fields is D gene, J gene, clone size, V gene, CDR3 protein, CDR3 DNA. D genes are given only for firm matches. Size is stated for part of the rows, as once, few or many counts, or as a class when the clone is expanded.

d_call: TRBD2
j_call: TRBJ2-1
clone_size: -
v_call: TRBV7-9
cdr3_aa: CASSSASGGAVRPFF
cdr3_nt: TGTGCCAGCAGCTCCGCTAGCGGGGGAGCTGTTCGTCCGTTCTTC

d_call: TRBD2
j_call: TRBJ2-1
clone_size: -
v_call: TRBV5-1
cdr3_aa: CASSLWGLAGFNEQFF
cdr3_nt: TGCGCCAGCAGCTTGTGGGGACTAGCGGGATTCAATGAGCAGTTCTTC

d_call: -
j_call: TRBJ1-2
clone_size: once
v_call: TRBV5-5
cdr3_aa: CASSSSGRGYGYTF
cdr3_nt: TGTGCCAGCAGCTCCTCCGGGAGGGGGTATGGCTACACCTTC

d_call: -
j_call: TRBJ2-3
clone_size: -
v_call: TRBV6-6
cdr3_aa: CASSSRLSTDTQYF
cdr3_nt: TGTGCCAGCAGTTCCAGACTCAGCACAGATACGCAGTATTTT

d_call: TRBD2
j_call: TRBJ2-4
clone_size: -
v_call: TRBV3-1/TRBV3-2
cdr3_aa: CASSQRLAGGPGIQYF
cdr3_nt: TGTGCCAGCAGCCAGCGACTAGCGGGGGGGCCGGGCATTCAGTACTTC

d_call: -
j_call: TRBJ2-1
clone_size: -
v_call: TRBV6-5
cdr3_aa: CASSYMSIAYNEQFF
cdr3_nt: TGTGCCAGCAGTTACATGTCTATTGCCTACAATGAGCAGTTCTTC

d_call: TRBD1
j_call: TRBJ1-5
clone_size: -
v_call: TRBV23-1
cdr3_aa: CASSQSKGTGGQPQHF
cdr3_nt: TGCGCCAGCAGTCAATCGAAGGGGACAGGGGGGCAGCCCCAGCATTTT

d_call: -
j_call: TRBJ1-1
clone_size: -
v_call: TRBV30
cdr3_aa: CAWSRGVTEAFF
cdr3_nt: TGTGCCTGGAGTCGGGGGGTTACTGAAGCTTTCTTT

d_call: -
j_call: TRBJ1-1
clone_size: -
v_call: TRBV12-3/TRBV12-4
cdr3_aa: CASSGYREGEAFF
cdr3_nt: TGTGCCAGCAGTGGCTACAGGGAGGGTGAAGCTTTCTTT

d_call: TRBD2
j_call: TRBJ2-7
clone_size: once
v_call: TRBV7-8
cdr3_aa: CASALSGTSGGEQYF
cdr3_nt: TGTGCCAGCGCCCTCTCCGGGACTAGCGGGGGGGAGCAGTACTTC

d_call: -
j_call: TRBJ2-1
clone_size: -
v_call: TRBV6-5
cdr3_aa: CASKMDRNEQFF
cdr3_nt: TGTGCCAGCAAAATGGACAGAAATGAGCAGTTCTTC

d_call: -
j_call: TRBJ2-3
clone_size: once
v_call: TRBV6-5
cdr3_aa: CASSRGSNTDTQYF
cdr3_nt: TGTGCCAGCAGTAGGGGATCTAACACAGATACGCAGTATTTT

d_call: -
j_call: TRBJ2-7
clone_size: -
v_call: TRBV27
cdr3_aa: CASSFLGRTYEQYF
cdr3_nt: TGTGCCAGCAGTTTTTTGGGGAGGACCTACGAGCAGTACTTC

d_call: TRBD1
j_call: TRBJ1-5
clone_size: few
v_call: TRBV19
cdr3_aa: CASSPLDRGRSIQPQHF
cdr3_nt: TGTGCCAGTAGTCCTCTGGACAGGGGAAGATCGATTCAGCCCCAGCATTTT

d_call: -
j_call: TRBJ2-5
clone_size: -
v_call: TRBV3-1/TRBV3-2
cdr3_aa: CASSQGGGAQTQYF
cdr3_nt: TGTGCCAGCAGCCAAGGCGGCGGAGCGCAGACCCAGTACTTC

d_call: TRBD1
j_call: TRBJ1-5
clone_size: -
v_call: TRBV19
cdr3_aa: CASSIGTASNQPQHF
cdr3_nt: TGTGCCAGTAGTATCGGGACAGCTAGCAATCAGCCCCAGCATTTT